This TCR beta chain was recovered during a study of T cell responses to AZD1222 COVID-19 vaccine. Findings and limits, study-wide: Repertoires were collected only later (after the peak T cell response had occurred). Clonal diversity was possibly underestimated, and the donors were mostly white British, with more females. Spike-spanning, vaccine-associated CD4 TCRs were dominant at 160-218 and 743-854. Just a handful of AZD1222 recipients tested seropositive at baseline.

Germline CDR1 and CDR2: DFQATT and SNEGSKA (reference sequence). V lost 7 bases and J lost 2, with 15 bases in between. This CDR3 is built from 14 residues. As for this clone: Its antigen is as yet unknown.

Measured with immunoSEQ multiplex PCR; TCRdb has only the in-frame clones, and not every one. The sample lists about 88,000 clones, roughly 94% occurring once. V and J are TRBV20-1 and TRBJ1-3; weak D call: TRBD1 (5 bases). The receptor was isolated from an adult in good health. Here the sequenced sample was peripheral blood, taken on day 0 of AZD1222 vaccination. CDR3 sequence reads: CSVSGGLAGNTIYF. The CDR3 DNA follows: TGCAGTGTTAGTGGGGGGTTGGCTGGAAACACCATATATTTT.